This entry features one T cell receptor (beta chain) sequence. Produced via immunoSEQ multiplex PCR; TCRdb's table is partial and in-frame only. The profile shows about 220,000 clones, roughly 89% of them singletons. The source of the sample is a study of blood T cell repertoires in COVID-19. Study as a whole: The United States, Italy and Spain provided the acute and convalescent COVID-19 samples. Sources were T cells, B-cell-depleted T cells, or PBMCs; the material itself was cDNA or gDNA.

Study members were between 18 and 89 years old and lived in around 24 US regions. Self-reported history from a screening survey and questionnaire set each donor's cohort. This receptor was taken from a woman aged 40 to 50 with acute COVID-19. The sequenced material came from PBMCs or T cells enriched from blood (not recorded which).

The CDR3 sequence is CASSYRVDTEAFF. The CDR3 DNA is TGCGCCAGCAGTTACAGGGTTGACACTGAAGCTTTCTTT. This sequence joins TRBV5-1 and TRBJ1-1; the D gene is possibly TRBD1 (6 bases). Germline V gives CDR1 SGHRS, CDR2 YFSETQ. The CDR3 extends over 13 amino acids. Trimming removed 5 bases at V and 3 bases at J, with 11 bases between.